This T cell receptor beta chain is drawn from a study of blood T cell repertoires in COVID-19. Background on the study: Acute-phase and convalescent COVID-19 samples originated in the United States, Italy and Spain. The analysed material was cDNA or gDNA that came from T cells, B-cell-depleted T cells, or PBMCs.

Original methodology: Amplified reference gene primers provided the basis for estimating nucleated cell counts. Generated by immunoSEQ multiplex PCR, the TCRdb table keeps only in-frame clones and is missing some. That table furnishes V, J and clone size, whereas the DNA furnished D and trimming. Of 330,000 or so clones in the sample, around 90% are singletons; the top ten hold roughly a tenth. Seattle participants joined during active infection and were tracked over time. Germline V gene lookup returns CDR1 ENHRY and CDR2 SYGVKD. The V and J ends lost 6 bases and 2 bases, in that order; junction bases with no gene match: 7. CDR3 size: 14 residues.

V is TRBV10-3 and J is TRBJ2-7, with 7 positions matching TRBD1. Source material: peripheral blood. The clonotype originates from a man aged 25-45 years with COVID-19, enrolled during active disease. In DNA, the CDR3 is TGTGCCATCAGCCCGGGACAGCTAACCTACGAGCAGTACTTC. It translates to CAISPGQLTYEQYF.